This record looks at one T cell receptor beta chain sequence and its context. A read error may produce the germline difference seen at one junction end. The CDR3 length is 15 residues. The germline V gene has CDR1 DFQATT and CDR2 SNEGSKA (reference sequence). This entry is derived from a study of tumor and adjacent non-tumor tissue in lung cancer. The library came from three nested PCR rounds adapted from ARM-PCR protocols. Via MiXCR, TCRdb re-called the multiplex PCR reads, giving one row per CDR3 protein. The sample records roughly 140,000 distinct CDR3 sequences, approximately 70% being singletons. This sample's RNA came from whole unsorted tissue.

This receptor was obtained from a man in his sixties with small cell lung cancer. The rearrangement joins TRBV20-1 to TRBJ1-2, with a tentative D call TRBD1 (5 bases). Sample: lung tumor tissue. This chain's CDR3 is CSASGGGKAKYGYTF. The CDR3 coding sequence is TGCAGTGCGTCGGGGGGGGGAAAAGCTAAATATGGCTACACCTTC.